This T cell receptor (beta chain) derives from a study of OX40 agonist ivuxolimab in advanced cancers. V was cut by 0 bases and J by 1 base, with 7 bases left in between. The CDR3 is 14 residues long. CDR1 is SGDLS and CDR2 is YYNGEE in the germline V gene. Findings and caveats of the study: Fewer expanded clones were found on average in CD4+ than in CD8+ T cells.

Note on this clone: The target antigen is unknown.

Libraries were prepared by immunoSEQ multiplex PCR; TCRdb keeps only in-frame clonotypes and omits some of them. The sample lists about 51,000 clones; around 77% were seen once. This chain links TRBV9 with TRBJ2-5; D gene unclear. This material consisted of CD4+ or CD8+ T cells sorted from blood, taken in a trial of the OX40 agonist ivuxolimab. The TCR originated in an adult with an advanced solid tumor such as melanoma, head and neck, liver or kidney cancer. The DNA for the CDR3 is TGTGCCAGCAGCGTAGGGACCAGCCAAGAGACCCAGTACTTC. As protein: CASSVGTSQETQYF.